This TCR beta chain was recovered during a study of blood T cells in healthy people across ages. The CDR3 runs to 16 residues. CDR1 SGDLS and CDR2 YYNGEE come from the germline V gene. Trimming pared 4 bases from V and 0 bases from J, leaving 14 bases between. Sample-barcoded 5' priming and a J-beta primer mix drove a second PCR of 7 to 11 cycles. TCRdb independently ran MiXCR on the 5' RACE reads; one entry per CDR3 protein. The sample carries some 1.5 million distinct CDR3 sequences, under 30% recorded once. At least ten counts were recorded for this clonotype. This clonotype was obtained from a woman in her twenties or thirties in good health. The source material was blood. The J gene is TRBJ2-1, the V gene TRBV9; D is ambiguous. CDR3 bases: TGTGCCAGCAGCTTACAACCGGGCAGCTCCTACAATGAGCAGTTCTTC. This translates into CASSLQPGSSYNEQFF.